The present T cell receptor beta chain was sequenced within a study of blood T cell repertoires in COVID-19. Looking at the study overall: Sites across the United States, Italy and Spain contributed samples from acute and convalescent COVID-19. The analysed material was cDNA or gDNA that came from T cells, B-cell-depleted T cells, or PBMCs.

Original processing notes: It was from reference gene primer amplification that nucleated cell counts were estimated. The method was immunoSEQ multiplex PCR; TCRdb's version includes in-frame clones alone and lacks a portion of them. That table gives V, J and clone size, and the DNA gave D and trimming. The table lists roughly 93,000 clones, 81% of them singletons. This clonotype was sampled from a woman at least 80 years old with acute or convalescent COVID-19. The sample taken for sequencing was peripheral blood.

Here the CDR3 reads CASSREGARDTEAFF. CDR3 coding DNA: TGTGCCAGCAGCCGAGAGGGGGCCCGGGACACTGAAGCTTTCTTT. This rearrangement joins TRBV11-2 to TRBJ1-1; 7 bases match TRBD1. The CDR3 has 15 residues. J gave up 3 bases and V 5 bases, and 9 bases lay outside the gene matches. CDR1 is SGHAT, CDR2 FQNNGV, per germline.